This TCR beta chain was sequenced during a study of T-cell memory formation after mild COVID-19 (dated by TCRdb to the early 2020s). Background on the whole study: TCR sequence clusters from the two donors were largely donor specific. In a couple of donors, T-cell clones that expanded and contracted after mild COVID-19 were tracked by sequencing TCRalpha and TCRbeta repertoires over time. The cohort comprised two young, previously healthy adult volunteers, one female and one male.

Ficoll-Paque density gradient centrifugation was used to isolate PBMCs. Sequencing relied on an Illumina NovaSeq 6000. Using 5'RACE with constant-segment primers, TCRalpha and TCRbeta cDNA libraries were constructed, with sample barcodes and unique molecular identifiers added in the process. RNA was extracted from every sample with Trizol reagent. Library amplification was performed in two PCR steps, and a second sample barcode and Illumina TruSeq adapters were introduced in the second step. Sequencing of the libraries was done on an Illumina NovaSeq, producing 2 x 150 bp paired-end reads. On the study's bioinformatics: With migec v1.2.7, reads were demultiplexed and then collapsed into UMI-guided consensus sequences. Using mixcr v2.1.11, UMI consensuses were aligned to TRA and TRB V and J templates and then assembled into clonotypes. Clonotypes were classified as expanded or contracted when called significant by both edgeR and NoisET, with noise models trained on biological replicates. For edgeR calls, the thresholds were a false discovery rate-adjusted p below 0.01 and a log2 fold-change of 1. As an exploratory analysis of dynamics, max-normalized trajectories of the 1000 most abundant clonotypes were examined by PCA with hierarchical clustering. Separately sequenced CD4+ and CD8+ repertoires were used to assign the CD4 or CD8 phenotype of responding clones. TCRdb cleaned the public reads at Q25 with fastp, built clones with MiXCR and kept in-frame beta chains. Each entry is one CDR3 protein sequence, shown with its most common DNA and genes. These V and J calls originate from TCRdb's pipeline instead of the authors' own analysis. For this sample there are about 340,000 distinct CDR3 sequences; more than 20% appear just once. Roughly a fifth of the sample belongs to the ten largest clones.

Details on this clonotype: It has no known antigen specificity. One base away there is no much larger clone; base qualities are not given.

Based on the germline V gene, the CDR1 and CDR2 sequences are SGHRS and YFSETQ. Relative to germline, V is 4 bases shorter and J is 4 bases shorter, with 18 bases between their ends. The CDR3 contains 16 residues, cysteine and phenylalanine counted. The read is trimmed to its CDR3 DNA, 48 bases read in frame from base 1. Here is what the overall study found, with its caveats: SARS-CoV-2 specificity was not confirmed for the second-wave clones peaking on day 37. Some responding clones were detected in pre-infection memory, suggesting pre-existing cross-reactive memory T cells joined the SARS-CoV-2 response. Clones contracting from day 15 to 85 had balanced CD4/CD8 phenotypes, while a second wave expanding from day 15 to 37 was biased towards CD4+. Only a couple of mild cases were covered in the study, and larger cohorts including severe cases with pre-infection samples were considered necessary. Contracting CD4+ clones turned up mainly in the CM and EM memory subsets, whereas EMRA was where CD8+ clones were enriched.

Sequencing was carried out using PBMCs or a T cell subset sorted from them (not recorded which). The receptor was isolated from a man aged 18 to 29 who had mild COVID-19 (a few samples of this study predate the infection). The sample titles of this study are shuffled in the database, so cell type and time point are left out; the donor was told from shared clones. The chain was built from TRBV5-1 and TRBJ1-3; the D gene is perhaps TRBD1, from 5 matching bases. The CDR3 reads as follows: CASSPTGLTSGNTIYF. The DNA is as follows: TGCGCCAGCAGCCCCACAGGTCTCACATCCGGAAACACCATATATTTT.